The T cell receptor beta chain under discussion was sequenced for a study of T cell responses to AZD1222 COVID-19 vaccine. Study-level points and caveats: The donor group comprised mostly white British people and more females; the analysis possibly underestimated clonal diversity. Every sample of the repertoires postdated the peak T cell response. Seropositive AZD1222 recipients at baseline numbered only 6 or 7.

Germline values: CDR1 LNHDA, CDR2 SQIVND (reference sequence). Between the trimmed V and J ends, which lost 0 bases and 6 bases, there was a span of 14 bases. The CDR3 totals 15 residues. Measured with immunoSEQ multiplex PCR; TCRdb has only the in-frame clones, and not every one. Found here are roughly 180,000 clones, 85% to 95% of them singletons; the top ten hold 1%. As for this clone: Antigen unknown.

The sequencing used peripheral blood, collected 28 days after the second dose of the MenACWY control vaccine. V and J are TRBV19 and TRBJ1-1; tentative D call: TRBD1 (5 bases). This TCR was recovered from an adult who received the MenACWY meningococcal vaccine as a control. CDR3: CASSIDRTGPPEAFF. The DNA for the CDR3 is TGTGCCAGTAGTATAGATCGGACGGGACCACCTGAAGCTTTCTTT.